This T cell receptor beta chain was obtained from a study of blood T cell repertoires in COVID-19. The germline V gene has CDR1 MDHEN and CDR2 SYDVKM. Trimming removed 7 bases from V and 0 bases from J; junction bases left unmatched: 7. CDR3 length equals 15 residues. Profiled with immunoSEQ multiplex PCR; TCRdb holds only in-frame clones, not every one. Of under 150,000 clones in the sample, around nine tenths were seen once. The genes are TRBV28 and TRBJ2-7, with TRBD2 identical over 9 bases. This clonotype originated in a woman between 65 and 79 years old who had recovered from COVID-19. Source material: peripheral blood. CDR3 DNA sequence: TGTGCCAGCACGGTCGCGGGAGGGACCTCCTACGAGCAGTACTTC. This translates into CASTVAGGTSYEQYF.